This T cell receptor beta chain was recorded in a study of blood T cell repertoires in COVID-19. About the research overall: Both acute and convalescent COVID-19 samples were obtained from the United States, Italy and Spain. Sources were T cells, B-cell-depleted T cells, or PBMCs; the material itself was cDNA or gDNA.

The authors' processing: Reference gene primer amplification in the assay estimated nucleated cell counts. The method was immunoSEQ multiplex PCR; TCRdb's version includes in-frame clones alone and lacks a portion of them. The DNA gave D and trimming, while V, J and clone size come from that table. The sample has approximately 120,000 clones, around nine tenths seen once. Seattle's cohort entered during active infection and was followed longitudinally. This clone has just a few counts. Specimen: peripheral blood. The receptor's source is a man in his fifties or sixties with COVID-19, enrolled during active disease.

The CDR3 sequence: CASSEAGRNTGELFF. CDR3 nucleotide sequence: TGCGCCAGCAGTGAGGCGGGGAGGAACACCGGGGAGCTGTTTTTT. V and J are TRBV10-1 and TRBJ2-2, with D perhaps TRBD2 (6 bases). The CDR3 totals 15 residues. Trimming cost V 2 bases and J 1 base, with 8 bases left between them. Germline CDR1 reads WNHNN; CDR2 reads SYGVQD (reference sequence).